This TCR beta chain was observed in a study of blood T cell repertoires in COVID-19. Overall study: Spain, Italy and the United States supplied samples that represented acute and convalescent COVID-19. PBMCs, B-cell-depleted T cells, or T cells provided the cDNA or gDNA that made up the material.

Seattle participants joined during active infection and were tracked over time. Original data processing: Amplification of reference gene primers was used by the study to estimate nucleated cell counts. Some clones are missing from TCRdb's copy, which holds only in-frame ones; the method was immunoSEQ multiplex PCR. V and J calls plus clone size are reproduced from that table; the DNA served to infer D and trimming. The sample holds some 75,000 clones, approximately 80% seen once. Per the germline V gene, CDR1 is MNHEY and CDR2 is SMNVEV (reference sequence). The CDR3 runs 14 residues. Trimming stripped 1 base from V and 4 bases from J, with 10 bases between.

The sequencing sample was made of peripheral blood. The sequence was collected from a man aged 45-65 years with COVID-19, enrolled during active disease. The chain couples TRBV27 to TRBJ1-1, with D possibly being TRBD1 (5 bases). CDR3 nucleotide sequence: TGTGCCAGCAGTTTATACGCAGGGCGCACTGAAGCTTTCTTT. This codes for CASSLYAGRTEAFF.